The present entry profiles one T cell receptor beta chain with its context. From germline, CDR1 is MNHEY and CDR2 SVGAGI. The J segment lost 0 bases and the V segment lost 7 bases, leaving 4 bases of the junction unmatched. CDR3 length: 14 amino acids. These data belong to a study of control samples from healthy donors and cancer patients. Assay: immunoSEQ multiplex PCR; the TCRdb copy retains only in-frame clones and omits some. The sample includes roughly 130,000 clones, roughly 90% of them seen just once. The chain couples TRBV6-5 to TRBJ1-1; 8 nucleotides align to TRBD1. The TCR was taken from a man in his thirties or forties in good health. Sequencing used blood. The CDR3 DNA follows: TGTGCCAGCAAGAAGGACAGGGTGAACACTGAAGCTTTCTTT. Translated, it gives CASKKDRVNTEAFF.